The text below deals with one T cell receptor (beta chain). This CDR3 is 12 amino acids long. The ends were cut back, 5 bases at V and 10 bases at J, with 11 bases in the middle. Germline lookup yields CDR1 SGHNT and CDR2 YENEEA. These data belong to a study of fetal regulatory T cell absence and autoimmunity. The repertoire was sequenced with immunoSEQ multiplex PCR; TCRdb's copy has only in-frame clones and lacks some. The repertoire has about 46,000 clones, around 83% of them found once; the top ten carry about 0.37%. Source material: cord blood. This receptor was obtained from a newborn boy with IPEX syndrome. The chain recombines TRBV11-3 with TRBJ2-2; D perhaps matches TRBD2 (6 bases). The CDR3 DNA sequence: TGTGCCAGCAGCCCAACGGGGGTGGAGCTGTTTTTT. Amino acid sequence: CASSPTGVELFF. Complete variable domain (other parts from reference TRBV11-3 and TRBJ2-2): EAGVVQSPRYKIIEKKQPVAFWCNPISGHNTLYWYLQNLGQGPELLIRYENEEAVDDSQLPKDRFSAERLKGVDSTLKIQPAELGDSAVYLCASSPTGVELFFGEGSRLTVL.